Below, one T cell receptor beta chain is given with its context. Its specificity is not known. This entry belongs to a study of long-term antiretroviral therapy in people with HIV. At survey level, the immunoSEQ assay was run in its v3.0 version. Profiled with immunoSEQ multiplex PCR; TCRdb holds only in-frame clones, not every one. The sample has more than 15,000 clones, around 84% seen once. The study, taken as a whole, reports: Dominance of pre-ART expanded clones persisted, fluctuating and often declining after ART. HIV repertoires showed narrower CDR3 length ranges than controls.

The germline CDR1 and CDR2 sequences are SGHTA and FQGNSA. The CDR3 length is 16 residues. Trimming removed 5 bases from V and 3 bases from J; junction bases left unmatched: 6. There were roughly 0.9-11 million cryopreserved PBMC in the samples before DNA extraction. Sequences were derived from unsorted PBMCs, sampled about 3.1 years after starting antiretroviral therapy. The gene calls are TRBV7-2 and TRBJ1-3; 11 bases match TRBD1. The source is a woman aged 40 to 50 with HIV. Here the CDR3 DNA reads TGTGCCAGCAGCGCCGGACAGGGGGCGCTTGGAAACACCATATATTTT. This encodes CASSAGQGALGNTIYF.